Below, 29 T cell receptor beta chains from the same sample are listed, as sequenced in a study of shared clonotypes between healthy human individuals (dated by TCRdb to about 2020). Library method: the immunoSEQ multiplex PCR assay. Imported from immuneACCESS, the table was reduced by TCRdb to in-frame sequences with V and J called. These copies leave out some clones; in studies compared against another copy, an unresolved V gene accounts for under half, and the cause of the remainder is not known. In all, the sample holds hundreds of thousands of clones, and around 76% of those were seen once. In total, the top ten clones hold more than 10% of the sample. Material for sequencing was PBMCs. The receptor set was obtained from a woman in her thirties or forties in good health. Some clones in this sample may be carry-over from other donors' samples.

This clone turned up a few times. The chain couples TRBV7-9 to TRBJ2-7, with 12 bases fitting TRBD2. The CDR3 has 17 amino acids. CDR1 and CDR2 (germline): SEHNR, FQNEAQ (reference sequence). V was clipped by 3 bases and J by 2 bases; unmatched bases: 8. The CDR3 coding sequence is TGTGCCAGCAGCTTGGGACTAGCGGGCGCTCCCCCCTACGAGCAGTACTTC. Amino acids: CASSLGLAGAPPYEQYF. The complete variable domain, with remaining parts taken from reference TRBV7-9 and TRBJ2-7, reads DTGVSQNPRHKITKRGQNVTFRCDPISEHNRLYWYRQTLGQGPEFLTYFQNEAQLEKSRLLSDRFSAERPKGSFSTLEIQRTEQGDSAMYLCASSLGLAGAPPYEQYFGPGTRLTVT.

This clone was picked up a small number of times. This chain joins TRBV7-2 and TRBJ2-3, with TRBD2 matching over 7 bases. Trimming at V came to 3 bases and at J to 5 bases, leaving 5 bases not matched to a gene. Germline-derived CDR1 and CDR2 are SGHTA and FQGNSA. The CDR3 has 14 residues. In nucleotides, the CDR3 is TGTGCCAGCAGCTTGGCGGGAGCGGTAGATACGCAGTATTTT. Translating gives CASSLAGAVDTQYF.

The gene calls are TRBV20-1 and TRBJ2-5, with D possibly being TRBD2 (5 bases). Germline V gene data show CDR1 as DFQATT and CDR2 as SNEGSKA (reference sequence). The CDR3 has 11 amino acids. V dropped 5 bases and J dropped 4 bases, with 8 bases sitting between them. CDR3 sequence reads: CSALARETQYF. Here the CDR3 DNA reads TGCAGTGCTTTAGCGAGAGAGACCCAGTACTTC.

To note about this clone: The same CDR3 is also encoded by other DNA sequences in this sample. The chain has TRBV5-1 and TRBJ2-1; D not certain. CDR1 and CDR2 from the germline V gene are SGHRS and YFSETQ. The V and J ends lost 0 bases and 8 bases respectively, with 3 bases between them. There are 11 residues in the CDR3. CDR3 region: CASSLVDEQFF. CDR3 DNA sequence: TGCGCCAGCAGCTTGGTAGATGAGCAGTTCTTC.

The J gene is TRBJ2-1, the V gene TRBV28; D not resolved. Germline lookup yields CDR1 MDHEN and CDR2 SYDVKM. The ends were cut back, 8 bases at V and 9 bases at J, with 17 bases in the middle. This CDR3 has 13 residues. CDR3 bases: TGTGCCAGCGGCTTTCGGGTTGGTGGTGAGCAGTTCTTC. This gives the protein CASGFRVGGEQFF.

The chain is built from TRBV28 and TRBJ1-4; 8 positions match TRBD1. Germline V CDR1 and CDR2: MDHEN, SYDVKM. Germline trimming cut 9 bases from V and 9 bases from J; bases unmatched to any gene: 21. The CDR3 has 17 residues. In DNA, the CDR3 is TGTGCCAGTCCTAATCCCGGACAGGGTGGGGTCAATAAAAAACTGTTTTTT. As protein: CASPNPGQGGVNKKLFF.

CDR3 residues: CASTPGTSWYEQYF. CDR3 coding DNA: TGTGCCAGCACTCCCGGGACTAGCTGGTACGAGCAGTACTTC. The chain couples TRBV6-6 to TRBJ2-7, with TRBD2 matching over 9 bases. The ends lost 7 bases at V and 4 bases at J; junction bases unmatched: 8. This CDR3 contains 14 residues. The germline V gene has CDR1 MNHNY and CDR2 SVGAGI (reference sequence).

The rearrangement links TRBV5-4 to TRBJ1-4, with TRBD1 matching 10 bases. The ends lost 2 bases at V and 8 bases at J; junction bases unmatched: 9. The CDR3 covers 16 residues. Germline assignment: CDR1 SGHNT and CDR2 YYREEE (reference sequence). The CDR3 sequence is CASSLEPGQGREKLFF. Written as DNA, the CDR3 is TGTGCCAGCAGCTTAGAGCCGGGACAGGGGCGGGAAAAACTGTTTTTT.

Regarding this clone: A much more abundant neighbour one base away suggests this may be a read error. The sample has other DNA sequences that encode this CDR3 too. The chain uses TRBV10-3 and TRBJ2-5; TRBD1 agrees at 8 bases. TRBJ2-7 explains the end of the DNA better; the J call may be wrong. The CDR3 spans 13 residues. Germline CDR1 is ENHRY and CDR2 is SYGVKD. The CDR3 region has the DNA TGCGCCACCCTGGGGACAGGCAACTACGAGCAGTACTTC. Encoded protein: CATLGTGNYEQYF.

This chain connects TRBV9 to TRBJ1-1; D unresolved. In germline, CDR1 is SGDLS, CDR2 YYNGEE. The CDR3 length is 15 residues. V was cut by 4 bases and J by 0 bases, with 13 bases left in between. CDR3 amino acids: CASSPPQKVNTEAFF. CDR3 bases: TGTGCCAGCAGCCCCCCACAGAAGGTGAACACTGAAGCTTTCTTT. The full variable domain, in which reference TRBV9 and TRBJ1-1 provide the parts outside the CDR3, is DSGVTQTPKHLITATGQRVTLRCSPRSGDLSVYWYQQSLDQGLQFLIQYYNGEERAKGNILERFSAQQFPDLHSELNLSSLELGDSALYFCASSPPQKVNTEAFFGQGTRLTVV.

The rearrangement links TRBV7-2 to TRBJ2-7; tentatively, D is TRBD2 (6 bases). The CDR3 consists of 15 residues. V shed 5 bases and J shed 7 bases, with 21 bases lying between them. CDR1 SGHTA and CDR2 FQGNSA come from the germline V gene. The CDR3 DNA sequence: TGTGCCAGCAGCCTGCAGGGACTGCGGAGCGGAGAGCAGTACTTC. Residues: CASSLQGLRSGEQYF.

The chain uses TRBV6-5 and TRBJ1-4; 7 bases are a match to TRBD1. Germline values: CDR1 MNHEY, CDR2 SVGAGI. V gave up 8 bases and J gave up 4 bases; unmatched junction bases: 4. The length of the CDR3 is 13 residues. The chain's CDR3 is CASSGTVNEKLFF. CDR3 DNA sequence: TGTGCCAGCTCCGGGACAGTTAATGAAAAACTGTTTTTT.

The chain couples TRBV5-1 to TRBJ1-5, with 8 bases aligning to TRBD1. V lost 0 bases and J lost 5; bases outside the gene matches: 7. Germline loops: CDR1 SGHRS, CDR2 YFSETQ. The CDR3 contains 16 residues. The chain's CDR3 is CASSLGTGRVDQPQHF. CDR3 nucleotide sequence: TGCGCCAGCAGCTTGGGGACAGGGCGAGTCGATCAGCCCCAGCATTTT.

This clone has a single count. This chain links TRBV6-5 with TRBJ1-5; D is undetermined. The ends were cut back, 8 bases at V and 9 bases at J, with 17 bases in the middle. From germline, CDR1 is MNHEY and CDR2 SVGAGI. The CDR3 is 13 amino acids. In DNA form, the CDR3 reads TGTGCCAGCCGCCCAAGGAGCGTGGGGCCCCAGCATTTT. This translates into CASRPRSVGPQHF.

This clone was recorded a few times. The gene calls are TRBV11-1 and TRBJ1-1; TRBD1 might be the D (5 bases). The CDR3 runs 13 residues. V lost 6 bases and J lost 3, with 11 bases in between. The germline gives CDR1 SGHAT, CDR2 FQDESV (reference sequence). The CDR3 protein is CASSISRDTEAFF. CDR3 in DNA: TGTGCCAGCAGTATCTCCAGGGACACTGAAGCTTTCTTT.

The chain carries TRBV27 and TRBJ2-7; D gene uncertain. V lost 0 bases and J lost 4, with 10 bases in between. This CDR3 comprises 14 residues. The germline V gene has CDR1 MNHEY and CDR2 SMNVEV (reference sequence). CDR3 amino acids: CASSLSIVSYEQYF. The DNA for the CDR3 is TGTGCCAGCAGTTTATCGATAGTTTCGTACGAGCAGTACTTC.

The J gene is TRBJ1-5, the V gene TRBV5-1; D gene unclear. Germline values: CDR1 SGHRS, CDR2 YFSETQ. V lost 4 bases, J lost 5 bases, and 10 bases lay in between. This CDR3 has 13 residues. For the CDR3, the DNA is TGCGCCAGCAGCCCGTATTGGGATCAGCCCCAGCATTTT. Translation gives CASSPYWDQPQHF.

The chain has TRBV2 and TRBJ1-6; D ambiguous. The germline V and J ends were trimmed by 4 bases and 0 bases, with 16 bases remaining between them. Germline CDR1 and CDR2: SNHLY and FYNNEI. The CDR3 contains 18 residues. CDR3 nucleotide sequence: TGTGCCAGCAGTGTCCTACCTCGACCGAGCTCCTATAATTCACCCCTCCACTTT. Residues: CASSVLPRPSSYNSPLHF.

This chain links TRBV27 with TRBJ1-2, with TRBD1 matching over 9 bases. V lost 7 bases, J lost 4 bases, and 16 bases stayed unmatched. Germline V gene sequence: CDR1 MNHEY, CDR2 SMNVEV (reference sequence). The CDR3 extends over 17 amino acids. CDR3 nucleotide sequence: TGTGCCAGCATCCCAACAGGGGGCGCCCCCTTGGGCTATGGCTACACCTTC. Residues: CASIPTGGAPLGYGYTF.

The gene calls are TRBV5-4 and TRBJ2-7, with D tentatively TRBD1 (6 bases). The V and J ends lost 0 bases and 3 bases respectively, with 16 bases between them. Germline-derived CDR1 and CDR2 are SGHNT and YYREEE (reference sequence). This CDR3 has 16 residues. This CDR3 reads CASSLGPGVSGYEQYF. The CDR3 coding sequence is TGTGCCAGCAGCTTGGGCCCAGGGGTTTCAGGCTACGAGCAGTACTTC.

The chain is built from TRBV5-1 and TRBJ1-1, with D maybe TRBD1 (5 bases). The V gene's germline CDR1 is SGHRS and CDR2 YFSETQ. Trimming left V 3 bases short and J 3 bases short, with 18 bases between. This CDR3 spans 16 amino acids. The CDR3 reads CASSYEGWDFDTEAFF. The CDR3, as DNA: TGCGCCAGCAGCTATGAGGGTTGGGACTTCGACACTGAAGCTTTCTTT.

This clone was recorded once. The chain uses TRBV29-1 and TRBJ2-1, with 8 positions matching TRBD2. Germline CDR1 and CDR2: SQVTM and ANQGSEA. V lost 7 bases, J lost 3 bases, and 5 bases stayed unmatched. The CDR3 length is 13 residues. CDR3 in DNA: TGCAGCGCCGGGACTAGGAACTACAATGAGCAGTTCTTC. Amino acids: CSAGTRNYNEQFF.

The J gene is TRBJ2-7, the V gene TRBV5-3; TRBD2 matches 7 bases. TRBV5-3 is identified as an open reading frame with a role that is uncertain. V lost 1 base and J lost 5; bases outside the gene matches: 6. The CDR3 has 14 amino acids. CDR3 nucleotides: TGTGCCAGAAGCTTGTGCGGGAGTCGCGACGAGCAGTACTTC. As protein: CARSLCGSRDEQYF.

CDR3 residues: CASSSKRGLNTEAFF. The CDR3 nucleotides read TGTGCCAGCAGCTCCAAAAGGGGACTGAACACTGAAGCTTTCTTT. This chain links TRBV7-8 with TRBJ1-1; perhaps TRBD1 as D (5 bases). Per germline, CDR1 SGHVS and CDR2 FQNEAQ. CDR3 size: 15 residues. The V end lost 4 bases, the J end lost 0 bases, and 12 bases lay between the germline ends. The whole variable domain, filled in from reference TRBV7-8 and TRBJ1-1, reads GAGVSQSPRYKVAKRGQDVALRCDPISGHVSLFWYQQALGQGPEFLTYFQNEAQLDKSGLPSDRFFAERPEGSVSTLKIQRTQQEDSAVYLCASSSKRGLNTEAFFGQGTRLTVV.

There are a few counts of this clone. As DNA, the CDR3 is TGCGCCAGCCTAGAGGAGGTGGGGGGCGAGCAGTACTTC. Its protein product is CASLEEVGGEQYF. This rearrangement joins TRBV5-1 to TRBJ2-7; TRBD2 might be the D (6 bases). Trimming removed 7 bases at V and 6 bases at J, with 17 bases between. There are 13 residues in the CDR3. The germline V gene encodes CDR1 SGHRS and CDR2 YFSETQ.

The genes are TRBV7-8 and TRBJ2-5; 11 bases are a match to TRBD2. The CDR3 extends over 16 amino acids. Germline lookup yields CDR1 SGHVS and CDR2 FQNEAQ. J was trimmed by 1 base and V by 4 bases; bases with no gene match: 5. In DNA, the CDR3 is TGTGCCAGCAGCTCAAGACTAGCGGGGATCCAAGAGACCCAGTACTTC. Encoded protein: CASSSRLAGIQETQYF.

The chain recombines TRBV30 with TRBJ1-5; tentatively, D is TRBD1 (6 bases). The V end lost 8 bases, the J end lost 2 bases, and 16 bases lay between the germline ends. Germline V gene data show CDR1 as GTSNPN and CDR2 as SVGIG (reference sequence). The CDR3 is 14 residues long. The CDR3 bases are TGTGCCATACAGGGCCGGTCAGGCAATCAGCCCCAGCATTTT. This sequence encodes CAIQGRSGNQPQHF.

The genes are TRBV27 and TRBJ2-5; the match to TRBD2 covers 7 bases. The CDR3 runs 16 residues. The V gene end was trimmed by 1 base and the J gene end by 4 bases; junction bases not matched to a gene: 9. The V gene's germline CDR1 is MNHEY and CDR2 SMNVEV (reference sequence). The CDR3 nucleotides read TGTGCCAGCAGTTTATATAGGACCAGGGAGGGAGAGACCCAGTACTTC. Amino acid sequence: CASSLYRTREGETQYF.

The chain combines TRBV19 with TRBJ1-4; 7 nucleotides match TRBD1. The CDR3 is 14 amino acids. With V trimmed by 4 bases and J by 4 bases, 3 bases remained unmatched. Germline lookup yields CDR1 LNHDA and CDR2 SQIVND (reference sequence). CDR3 DNA: TGTGCCAGTAGTACACAGGGGAATAATGAAAAACTGTTTTTT. Translation gives CASSTQGNNEKLFF. Supplemented by reference TRBV19 and TRBJ1-4, the full variable domain reads DGGITQSPKYLFRKEGQNVTLSCEQNLNHDAMYWYRQDPGQGLRLIYYSQIVNDFQKGDIAEGYSVSREKKESFPLTVTSAQKNPTAFYLCASSTQGNNEKLFFGSGTQLSVL.